These 19 T cell receptor beta chains came from one sample sequenced in a study of T cell responses to AZD1222 COVID-19 vaccine. Here immunoSEQ multiplex PCR was the method, and the copy in TCRdb shows in-frame clones only, minus some. This sample has some 95,000 clones; roughly 90% occur once, and the top ten carry about an eighth. The material sequenced was peripheral blood, taken 28 days after the second AZD1222 dose. The source of these receptors is an adult who received the AZD1222 COVID-19 vaccine.

This chain uses TRBV28 with TRBJ2-1; 10 nucleotides align to TRBD2. The V gene's germline CDR1 is MDHEN and CDR2 SYDVKM. The CDR3 spans 15 residues. Trimming removed 3 bases from V and 9 bases from J; junction bases left unmatched: 8. CDR3 region: CASSFVASGRSEQFF. The CDR3 DNA follows: TGTGCCAGCAGTTTCGTTGCTAGCGGGAGAAGTGAGCAGTTCTTC.

This chain connects TRBV4-1 to TRBJ2-1, with a possible D match to TRBD1 (6 bases). The V gene lost 5 bases and the J gene lost 9 bases, with 14 bases spanning the gap. This CDR3 comprises 13 residues. Germline CDR1 and CDR2: MGHRA and YSYEKL. CDR3 DNA: TGCGCCAGCAGCGTGGCAGGGGTAGGTGAGCAGTTCTTC. It is translated as CASSVAGVGEQFF.

V is TRBV2 and J is TRBJ2-1, with D uncertain. The CDR3 spans 14 residues. Germline V lookup: CDR1 SNHLY, CDR2 FYNNEI. Trimming took off 7 bases at V and 0 bases at J, with 10 bases between the two ends. Here the CDR3 reads CASIYDRSYNEQFF. The CDR3 DNA sequence: TGTGCCAGCATCTACGACCGCTCCTACAATGAGCAGTTCTTC.

The chain recombines TRBV14 with TRBJ2-7, with 8 bases identical to TRBD1. The CDR3 covers 15 residues. The junction had 5 bases not matched to a gene; V was cut back by 2 bases and J by 2 bases. Germline V gene sequence: CDR1 SGHDN, CDR2 FVKESK. The CDR3 DNA reads as TGTGCCAGCAGCCAAAGGGGGACAGGTCCCTACGAGCAGTACTTC. Translation gives CASSQRGTGPYEQYF.

The rearrangement links TRBV6-4 to TRBJ1-1; 7 positions match TRBD1. V trimming: 6 bases; J trimming: 2 bases; junction bases outside the gene matches: 6. This CDR3 comprises 14 residues. CDR1 is MRHNA and CDR2 is SNTAGT in the germline V gene. The CDR3 is CASRVTGDNTEAFF. CDR3 DNA sequence: TGTGCCAGCAGGGTTACAGGGGACAACACTGAAGCTTTCTTT.

The chain joins TRBV5-6 to TRBJ2-3, with no clear D. The CDR3 extends over 13 amino acids. Trimming shortened V by 1 base and J by 6 bases, and 9 bases separated the two germline ends. CDR1 is SGHDT and CDR2 is YYEEEE in the germline V gene. CDR3 coding DNA: TGTGCCAGCAGCTTGCAAGGCTACGATACGCAGTATTTT. Translated, it gives CASSLQGYDTQYF.

J is TRBJ1-1 and V is TRBV2; the D gene is possibly TRBD1 (5 bases). Trimming removed 9 bases from V and 0 bases from J, with 11 bases in between. The CDR3 runs 13 residues. Germline V gene lookup returns CDR1 SNHLY and CDR2 FYNNEI. CDR3 nucleotides: TGTGCCAGACAGAGGGGCTTGAACACTGAAGCTTTCTTT. This codes for CARQRGLNTEAFF.

The J gene is TRBJ1-6, the V gene TRBV11-3; the match to TRBD1 covers 10 bases. Germline lookup yields CDR1 SGHNT and CDR2 YENEEA. V lost 6 bases and J lost 7; bases outside the gene matches: 9. The CDR3 has 16 amino acids. The CDR3 DNA reads as TGTGCCAGCAGTCTGGGACAGGGGAGAAAAAATTCACCCCTCCACTTT. As protein: CASSLGQGRKNSPLHF.

The chain combines TRBV27 with TRBJ1-2, with TRBD1 identical over 7 bases. There are 14 residues in the CDR3. V lost 4 bases and J lost 7; bases outside the gene matches: 9. Per the germline V gene, CDR1 is MNHEY and CDR2 is SMNVEV (reference sequence). The CDR3 protein is CASSYSQGVGGYTF. CDR3 sequence (DNA): TGTGCCAGCAGTTATAGTCAGGGGGTCGGTGGCTACACCTTC.

This clone was recorded only once. The chain combines TRBV7-9 with TRBJ1-2, with TRBD1 matching 9 bases. This CDR3 spans 16 amino acids. V trimming: 6 bases; J trimming: 1 base; junction bases outside the gene matches: 9. In germline, CDR1 is SEHNR, CDR2 FQNEAQ (reference sequence). CDR3 coding DNA: TGTGCCAGCAGTCCTCGGACAGGGGCAGATAACTATGGCTACACCTTC. Its protein product is CASSPRTGADNYGYTF.

The V call is TRBV7-2, the J call TRBJ2-7; 8 positions agree with TRBD1. The junction had 3 bases not matched to a gene; V was cut back by 9 bases and J by 2 bases. CDR1 SGHTA and CDR2 FQGNSA come from the germline V gene. The CDR3 spans 12 residues. The CDR3 coding sequence is TGTGCCAGTGGACAGGGCCCCTACGAGCAGTACTTC. Protein: CASGQGPYEQYF.

The V and J genes are TRBV27 and TRBJ2-6; 7 positions match TRBD1. The trim removed 6 bases at V and 4 bases at J, leaving 9 bases unmatched. The CDR3 is 16 residues long. CDR1 is MNHEY and CDR2 is SMNVEV in the germline V gene (reference sequence). The CDR3 loop is CASSPDRARGANVLTF. CDR3 in DNA: TGTGCCAGCAGCCCAGACAGGGCACGGGGGGCCAACGTCCTGACTTTC.

The chain links TRBV5-4 to TRBJ2-5, with D maybe TRBD1 (5 bases). The CDR3 is made up of 14 amino acids. V shed 0 bases and J shed 4 bases, with 10 bases lying between them. Germline CDR1 SGHNT, CDR2 YYREEE (reference sequence). Written as DNA, the CDR3 is TGTGCCAGCAGCTTGGAGGCAGGGCGAGAGACCCAGTACTTC. Translating gives CASSLEAGRETQYF.

J is TRBJ2-3 and V is TRBV5-4; D possibly corresponds to TRBD2 (6 bases). The CDR3 loop spans 16 amino acids. Trimming removed 5 bases from V and 6 bases from J, with 22 bases in between. Germline values: CDR1 SGHNT, CDR2 YYREEE (reference sequence). The CDR3 spells CASSYLTGGASDTQYF. DNA for the CDR3: TGTGCCAGCAGTTACTTGACTGGCGGGGCGAGTGATACGCAGTATTTT.

The chain uses TRBV6-5 and TRBJ1-1, with TRBD1 identical over 9 bases. This CDR3 region has 13 residues. The V gene end was trimmed by 9 bases and the J gene end by 1 base; junction bases not matched to a gene: 3. Germline lookup yields CDR1 MNHEY and CDR2 SVGAGI. The CDR3 here is CASGTGWNTEAFF. The CDR3 nucleotides are TGTGCCAGTGGGACAGGGTGGAACACTGAAGCTTTCTTT.

This clone was recorded once. Other DNA sequences in this specimen translate into the identical CDR3. The chain couples TRBV27 to TRBJ1-5; D perhaps matches TRBD1 (6 bases). The V end lost 2 bases, the J end lost 3 bases, and 8 bases lay between the germline ends. The CDR3 runs 14 residues. Germline CDR1 and CDR2: MNHEY and SMNVEV (reference sequence). This CDR3 is CASSLRDNNQPQHF. CDR3 sequence (DNA): TGTGCCAGCAGTTTACGGGACAACAATCAGCCCCAGCATTTT.

The gene calls are TRBV30 and TRBJ1-4, with D perhaps TRBD1 (5 bases). Germline values: CDR1 GTSNPN, CDR2 SVGIG (reference sequence). The length of the CDR3 is 14 residues. V gave up 1 base and J gave up 8 bases, with 14 bases separating them. The CDR3 DNA follows: TGTGCCTGGAGTGAGAGAGGAAGACAGGAAAAACTGTTTTTT. Amino acids: CAWSERGRQEKLFF.

This clone was seen once. This sample also contains other DNA sequences that code for the same CDR3. The chain employs TRBV5-1 and TRBJ1-1; D is perhaps TRBD1 (5 bases). The germline V gene has CDR1 SGHRS and CDR2 YFSETQ. Deletions cut 5 bases from V and 3 bases from J, with 11 bases between. The CDR3 is 13 residues long. The CDR3 here is CASSLGRDTEAFF. The CDR3 bases are TGCGCCAGCAGTCTGGGCAGGGACACTGAAGCTTTCTTT. Full variable domain (missing parts from reference TRBV5-1 and TRBJ1-1): KAGVTQTPRYLIKTRGQQVTLSCSPISGHRSVSWYQQTPGQGLQFLFEYFSETQRNKGNFPGRFSGRQFSNSRSEMNVSTLELGDSALYLCASSLGRDTEAFFGQGTRLTVV.

The J gene is TRBJ1-1, the V gene TRBV29-1, with D unresolved. CDR1 is SQVTM and CDR2 is ANQGSEA in the germline V gene. The CDR3 spans 13 residues. V was cut by 4 bases and J by 12 bases, with 21 bases left in between. The CDR3 DNA sequence: TGCAGCGTTGGACGGCTACGCGGGGATGAGACTTTCTTT. Encoded protein: CSVGRLRGDETFF. The full variable domain, in which reference TRBV29-1 and TRBJ1-1 provide the parts outside the CDR3, is SAVISQKPSRDICQRGTSLTIQCQVDSQVTMMFWYRQQPGQSLTLIATANQGSEATYESGFVIDKFPISRPNLTFSTLTVSNMSPEDSSIYLCSVGRLRGDETFFGQGTRLTVV.